This is a list of T cell receptor beta chains from one sample in a study of blood T cell repertoires in COVID-19. Generated by immunoSEQ multiplex PCR, the TCRdb table keeps only in-frame clones and is missing some. The repertoire includes about 260,000 clones, about 90% of them detected once, and over 4% sits in the top ten. Sequenced input: PBMCs or T cells enriched from blood (not recorded which). The receptor set was obtained from a woman aged 25 to 39 with acute COVID-19. The CDR3 runs from the conserved cysteine through the conserved F or W. A D gene is named only where the DNA matches it firmly. Size tells how often a clone was seen (once, few, many) or the class of an expanded clone, and some rows leave it out.

D: TRBD1; length: 13; size: -; V: TRBV20-1; J: TRBJ1-1; DNA: TGCAGTGCTAGTGGACAGGGGGACACTGAAGCTTTCTTT; CDR3: CSASGQGDTEAFF
D: -; length: 13; size: -; V: TRBV27; J: TRBJ1-6; DNA: TGTGCCAGCAGTCCAGAATATAATTCACCCCTCCACTTT; CDR3: CASSPEYNSPLHF
D: -; length: 13; size: few; V: TRBV5-6; J: TRBJ1-1; DNA: TGTGCCAGCAGCTTGGACGCCGGGACATGGCTTTTCTTT; CDR3: CASSLDAGTWLFF
D: TRBD1; length: 16; size: -; V: TRBV9; J: TRBJ1-1; DNA: TGTGCCAGCACCAGGACAGGGGGCGACTCGATCACTGAAGCTTTCTTT; CDR3: CASTRTGGDSITEAFF
D: -; length: 12; size: -; V: TRBV7-9; J: TRBJ2-4; DNA: TGTGCCAGCAGCCCCGAGAATGACATTCAGTACTTC; CDR3: CASSPENDIQYF
D: -; length: 17; size: -; V: TRBV5-4; J: TRBJ2-1; DNA: TGTGCCAGCAGCCCAAATCTAGCGCCATCAACCTACAATGAGCAGTTCTTC; CDR3: CASSPNLAPSTYNEQFF
D: -; length: 14; size: -; V: TRBV18; J: TRBJ1-1; DNA: TGTGCCAGCTCACTAAGACAGACGGACACTGAAGCTTTCTTT; CDR3: CASSLRQTDTEAFF
D: -; length: 13; size: -; V: TRBV5-1; J: TRBJ2-3; DNA: TGCGCCAGCAGTCCCCCTAGCACAGATACGCAGTATTTT; CDR3: CASSPPSTDTQYF
D: -; length: 14; size: -; V: TRBV30; J: TRBJ2-1; DNA: TGTGCCTGGAGGGGGGGCGGGAGCCACAATGAGCAGTTCTTC; CDR3: CAWRGGGSHNEQFF
D: -; length: 16; size: -; V: TRBV10-3; J: TRBJ2-3; DNA: TGTGCCATCAGTGGAAGGACGGGGGAAGAGACAGATACGCAGTATTTT; CDR3: CAISGRTGEETDTQYF
D: -; length: 17; size: -; V: TRBV10-3; J: TRBJ2-1; DNA: TGTGCCATCAGTGAGTCGCTAGCGTTAAGCTCCTACAATGAGCAGTTCTTC; CDR3: CAISESLALSSYNEQFF
D: -; length: 15; size: -; V: TRBV5-1; J: TRBJ1-1; DNA: TGCGCCAGCAGCTTAGCCCCGGGAACTAACACTGAAGCTTTCTTT; CDR3: CASSLAPGTNTEAFF
D: TRBD2; length: 15; size: -; V: TRBV10-3; J: TRBJ2-3; DNA: TGTGCCATCAGTGTCGGTTGGGGGGGGGAAGATACGCAGTATTTT; CDR3: CAISVGWGGEDTQYF
D: TRBD2; length: 17; size: -; V: TRBV27; J: TRBJ2-1; DNA: TGTGCCAGCATCCCGACTAGCGGCAATACCTTCAATAATGAGCAGTTCTTC; CDR3: CASIPTSGNTFNNEQFF
D: TRBD1; length: 17; size: -; V: TRBV7-9; J: TRBJ2-7; DNA: TGTGCCAGCAGCACATCAAACCGGGACAGGGGTATTTACGAGCAGTACTTC; CDR3: CASSTSNRDRGIYEQYF
D: TRBD2; length: 15; size: -; V: TRBV28; J: TRBJ2-7; DNA: TGTGCCAGCAGTTTATTAGCGGGAGTATCCTACGAGCAGTACTTC; CDR3: CASSLLAGVSYEQYF
D: TRBD1; length: 16; size: -; V: TRBV27; J: TRBJ1-2; DNA: TGTGCCAGCAGTTTTACAGGGGGCAGAGGAAACTATGGCTACACCTTC; CDR3: CASSFTGGRGNYGYTF
D: TRBD2; length: 15; size: -; V: TRBV7-2; J: TRBJ2-2; DNA: TGTGCCAGCAGCGGGCGGGAGGGCCTCACCGGGGAGCTGTTTTTT; CDR3: CASSGREGLTGELFF
D: TRBD1; length: 16; size: -; V: TRBV6-1; J: TRBJ2-1; DNA: TGTGCCAGCAGTGAAAGTGTCGGACAGGGGAGAAATGAGCAGTTCTTC; CDR3: CASSESVGQGRNEQFF
D: TRBD1; length: 13; size: -; V: TRBV28; J: TRBJ1-1; DNA: TGTGCCAGCAGTTCCCCCAGGGGGGTGGGAGCTTTCTTT; CDR3: CASSSPRGVGAFF
D: -; length: 18; size: -; V: TRBV6-6; J: TRBJ1-3; DNA: TGTGCCAGCAGTCAGTCCGAATTTGACAGCCTGGTAGGAAACACCATATATTTT; CDR3: CASSQSEFDSLVGNTIYF
D: TRBD2; length: 17; size: few; V: TRBV10-1; J: TRBJ2-2; DNA: TGCGCCAGCAGTGTGGTAGCGGGAGGCCCTGGCACCGGGGAGCTGTTTTTT; CDR3: CASSVVAGGPGTGELFF
D: TRBD1; length: 16; size: -; V: TRBV10-3; J: TRBJ2-3; DNA: TGTGCCATCAGTGAACCGGGACAGGGGGCAGGAGATACGCAGTATTTT; CDR3: CAISEPGQGAGDTQYF
D: -; length: 17; size: once; V: TRBV5-1; J: TRBJ1-3; DNA: TGCGCCAGCACGTCGGACTCACTCGAGCTGAGTGGAAACACCATATATTTT; CDR3: CASTSDSLELSGNTIYF
D: TRBD2; length: 16; size: -; V: TRBV5-1; J: TRBJ2-2; DNA: TGCGCCAGCACGACGGGACTAGCGGGAGGCACCGGGGAGCTGTTTTTT; CDR3: CASTTGLAGGTGELFF
D: TRBD2; length: 15; size: -; V: TRBV28; J: TRBJ2-5; DNA: TGTGCCAGCAGTTTATTTGAGACTAGCCCAGAGACCCAGTACTTC; CDR3: CASSLFETSPETQYF
D: -; length: 15; size: once; V: TRBV9; J: TRBJ1-2; DNA: TGTGCCAGCAGCGTAGTGACAGGTGATGGGTCTGGCTACACCTTC; CDR3: CASSVVTGDGSGYTF
D: TRBD1; length: 16; size: -; V: TRBV11-3; J: TRBJ2-2; DNA: TGTGCCAGCAGCCCCAGACAGGGTTCGAACACCGGGGAGCTGTTTTTT; CDR3: CASSPRQGSNTGELFF
D: -; length: 14; size: once; V: TRBV5-1; J: TRBJ2-7; DNA: TGCGCCAGCAGCTTCAGCGCGAGCAGCGAGGAGCAGTACTTC; CDR3: CASSFSASSEEQYF
D: -; length: 15; size: -; V: TRBV4-2; J: TRBJ1-1; DNA: TGTGCCAGCAGCCAAGATGCTGGTTCGGGTTATGAAGCTTTCTTT; CDR3: CASSQDAGSGYEAFF
D: -; length: 12; size: -; V: TRBV12-3/TRBV12-4; J: TRBJ1-1; DNA: TGTGCCAGCAGGTGGACAGTAAGTGAAGCTTTCTTT; CDR3: CASRWTVSEAFF
D: -; length: 13; size: -; V: TRBV6-5; J: TRBJ1-5; DNA: TGTGCCAGCAGTTACGGCCCAAATCAGCCCCAGCATTTT; CDR3: CASSYGPNQPQHF
D: -; length: 15; size: once; V: TRBV4-1; J: TRBJ1-6; DNA: TGCGCCAGCAGCCAAGAAACAGGCCCGAATTCACCCCTCCACTTT; CDR3: CASSQETGPNSPLHF
D: -; length: 16; size: -; V: TRBV5-1; J: TRBJ1-3; DNA: TGCGCCAGCAGCGGAACGGACAGCCGCTCTGGAAACACCATATATTTT; CDR3: CASSGTDSRSGNTIYF
D: -; length: 14; size: -; V: TRBV5-6; J: TRBJ2-7; DNA: TGTGCCAGCAGCTTGGGGGGAGCAGTCTACGAGCAGTACTTC; CDR3: CASSLGGAVYEQYF
D: TRBD2; length: 15; size: -; V: TRBV11-2; J: TRBJ2-1; DNA: TGTGCCAGCAGCTTAGCTGGGACTAGCGGAAATGAGCAGTTCTTC; CDR3: CASSLAGTSGNEQFF
D: -; length: 16; size: -; V: TRBV28; J: TRBJ1-4; DNA: TGTGCCAGCAGTTTCCTCGGGGGAGCCACTAATGAAAAACTGTTTTTT; CDR3: CASSFLGGATNEKLFF
D: -; length: 16; size: few; V: TRBV28; J: TRBJ1-5; DNA: TGTGCCAGCAGTGGTCATCAGACATTAAGCAATCAGCCCCAGCATTTT; CDR3: CASSGHQTLSNQPQHF
D: -; length: 18; size: -; V: TRBV3-1/TRBV3-2; J: TRBJ1-1; DNA: TGTGCCAGCAGCCACCAAAGATGGGTGGGCCAGGGGTATACTGAAGCTTTCTTT; CDR3: CASSHQRWVGQGYTEAFF
D: TRBD2; length: 15; size: -; V: TRBV6-5; J: TRBJ2-1; DNA: TGTGCCAGCACCTCAGGGGTAGCGGGGTACAATGAGCAGTTCTTC; CDR3: CASTSGVAGYNEQFF
D: -; length: 13; size: -; V: TRBV9; J: TRBJ2-7; DNA: TGTGCCAGCAGCCCCGCCCTCAGGTACGAGCAGTACTTC; CDR3: CASSPALRYEQYF
D: -; length: 14; size: -; V: TRBV27; J: TRBJ2-7; DNA: TGTGCCAGCAGTTTGGGAGGCGACACCTACGAGCAGTACTTC; CDR3: CASSLGGDTYEQYF
D: -; length: 11; size: -; V: TRBV7-9; J: TRBJ2-7; DNA: TGTGCCAGCAGCTTAACGGACATCTCTAGCTTC; CDR3: CASSLTDISSF
D: TRBD2; length: 16; size: once; V: TRBV7-9; J: TRBJ2-1; DNA: TGTGCCAGCAGCTTACGAGGACTAGCGGGAGTCGATGAGCAGTTCTTC; CDR3: CASSLRGLAGVDEQFF
D: -; length: 14; size: -; V: TRBV13; J: TRBJ2-1; DNA: TGTGCCAGCAGCCCGAGGAGCCAGTACAATGAGCAGTTCTTC; CDR3: CASSPRSQYNEQFF
D: -; length: 12; size: -; V: TRBV30; J: TRBJ2-1; DNA: TGTGCCTGGACCCGCGATTCGAATGAGCAGTTCTTC; CDR3: CAWTRDSNEQFF
D: TRBD2; length: 18; size: -; V: TRBV10-3; J: TRBJ2-7; DNA: TGTGCCATCAGTGTCACTAGCGGGAGGGACCTAGGCTCCTACGAGCAGTACTTC; CDR3: CAISVTSGRDLGSYEQYF
D: -; length: 15; size: -; V: TRBV27; J: TRBJ2-1; DNA: TGTGCCAGCAGTCCCGCTAGCGTCTCCTACAATGAGCAGTTCTTC; CDR3: CASSPASVSYNEQFF
D: -; length: 15; size: -; V: TRBV2; J: TRBJ1-4; DNA: TGTGCCAGCAGGGTAGGAGGGGCAACTAATGAAAAACTGTTTTTT; CDR3: CASRVGGATNEKLFF
D: -; length: 14; size: -; V: TRBV5-1; J: TRBJ2-2; DNA: TGCGCCAGCAGGGAGGTCCCGAACACCGGGGAGCTGTTTTTT; CDR3: CASREVPNTGELFF
D: TRBD2; length: 15; size: -; V: TRBV9; J: TRBJ2-7; DNA: TGTGCCAGCAGCGGCCGAGATAGCGGGTTATACGAGCAGTACTTC; CDR3: CASSGRDSGLYEQYF
D: TRBD1; length: 14; size: -; V: TRBV10-1; J: TRBJ1-1; DNA: TGCGCCAGCAGTCCGGGACAGAAAAACACTGAAGCTTTCTTT; CDR3: CASSPGQKNTEAFF
D: -; length: 14; size: -; V: TRBV30; J: TRBJ2-5; DNA: TGTGCCTGGAGTACAGGGCCGGGGAGAGAGACCCAGTACTTC; CDR3: CAWSTGPGRETQYF
D: TRBD2; length: 15; size: many; V: TRBV6-4; J: TRBJ2-1; DNA: TGTGCCAGCAGTGACTCTAGCGGGAGTTACAATGAGCAGTTCTTC; CDR3: CASSDSSGSYNEQFF
D: TRBD1; length: 15; size: -; V: TRBV28; J: TRBJ2-7; DNA: TGTGCCAGCAGTTCCCCGGACAGGGGGACTAACGAGCAGTACTTC; CDR3: CASSSPDRGTNEQYF